A selection of T cell receptor beta chains follows, all from one sample in a study of T cell changes during pregnancy in multiple sclerosis. Repertoires were generated with immunoSEQ multiplex PCR, while TCRdb's copy carries only in-frame clones and drops some. This sample has 40,000 to 45,000 clones, with 85% to 90% found just once. Sequencing used CD4+ T cells from peripheral blood mononuclear cells, obtained in the first trimester of pregnancy. Every receptor here comes from a female donor with multiple sclerosis, enrolled in a pregnancy study. Both conserved end residues are trimmed from each CDR3. Fields, in order: J gene, D gene, V gene, CDR3 protein. The D gene is left open where the match is weak.

J gene: TRBJ1-1; D gene: -; V gene: TRBV6-5; CDR3 protein: ASSYRGRVGTEAF
J gene: TRBJ2-2; D gene: TRBD1; V gene: TRBV14; CDR3 protein: ASSPTGGANTGELF
J gene: TRBJ2-1; D gene: TRBD2; V gene: TRBV5-1; CDR3 protein: ASSRTSGSSLNEQF
J gene: TRBJ2-7; D gene: -; V gene: TRBV20-1; CDR3 protein: SASRVEQY
J gene: TRBJ2-7; D gene: TRBD2; V gene: TRBV11-2; CDR3 protein: ASSFSGTTYEQY
J gene: TRBJ2-5; D gene: -; V gene: TRBV2; CDR3 protein: ASSVEGLVQETQY
J gene: TRBJ2-3; D gene: TRBD2; V gene: TRBV9; CDR3 protein: ASSVGGGDTQY
J gene: TRBJ2-5; D gene: TRBD1; V gene: TRBV9; CDR3 protein: ASSARTGLGETQY
J gene: TRBJ2-1; D gene: TRBD2; V gene: TRBV5-1; CDR3 protein: ASSLTAGLGRNEQF
J gene: TRBJ2-7; D gene: TRBD1; V gene: TRBV27; CDR3 protein: ASSTHGTGGPNYEQY
J gene: TRBJ1-2; D gene: -; V gene: TRBV2; CDR3 protein: ASSVVLEVGYT
J gene: TRBJ2-7; D gene: TRBD2; V gene: TRBV10-3; CDR3 protein: AISDSASGSFEQY
J gene: TRBJ2-1; D gene: -; V gene: TRBV27; CDR3 protein: ASTRYPGSVPYNEQF
J gene: TRBJ1-4; D gene: TRBD1; V gene: TRBV30; CDR3 protein: AWSQDRGEKLF
J gene: TRBJ2-1; D gene: -; V gene: TRBV7-8; CDR3 protein: ASSPAGEQF
J gene: TRBJ1-4; D gene: -; V gene: TRBV30; CDR3 protein: AYRALSEKLF
J gene: TRBJ2-5; D gene: -; V gene: TRBV2; CDR3 protein: ASSSSGTQY
J gene: TRBJ2-7; D gene: -; V gene: TRBV19; CDR3 protein: ASSIYPRGGNSYEQY
J gene: TRBJ1-2; D gene: -; V gene: TRBV30; CDR3 protein: AWSGVFYGYT
J gene: TRBJ2-5; D gene: TRBD1; V gene: TRBV6-5; CDR3 protein: ASSTRPGGGETQY
J gene: TRBJ2-3; D gene: -; V gene: TRBV6-1; CDR3 protein: ASRGGLSTDTQY
J gene: TRBJ2-7; D gene: TRBD2; V gene: TRBV9; CDR3 protein: ASSGTSGPYEQY
J gene: TRBJ1-5; D gene: -; V gene: TRBV30; CDR3 protein: AWNRPNQPQH
J gene: TRBJ2-2; D gene: TRBD1; V gene: TRBV10-1; CDR3 protein: ASSESGTGPNTGELF
J gene: TRBJ2-7; D gene: -; V gene: TRBV6-6; CDR3 protein: ASRFAYEQY
J gene: TRBJ2-7; D gene: -; V gene: TRBV5-1; CDR3 protein: ASNSGTTNSYEQY
J gene: TRBJ2-1; D gene: TRBD1; V gene: TRBV14; CDR3 protein: ASSQRTIRGTGYEQF
J gene: TRBJ1-2; D gene: -; V gene: TRBV30; CDR3 protein: AWVGQGKGGYT
J gene: TRBJ1-5; D gene: -; V gene: TRBV7-6; CDR3 protein: ASSIFPYRENWSNQPQH
J gene: TRBJ2-3; D gene: TRBD1; V gene: TRBV28; CDR3 protein: ASSSPGQGTDTQY
J gene: TRBJ1-1; D gene: TRBD1; V gene: TRBV9; CDR3 protein: ASSKGDRAKDTEAF
J gene: TRBJ1-5; D gene: -; V gene: TRBV7-2; CDR3 protein: ASSVFQGGDQPQH
J gene: TRBJ1-3; D gene: TRBD1; V gene: TRBV10-3; CDR3 protein: AISERQGSGNTIY
J gene: TRBJ2-3; D gene: -; V gene: TRBV18; CDR3 protein: ASSPPSGTDTQY
J gene: TRBJ2-7; D gene: TRBD1; V gene: TRBV11-2; CDR3 protein: ASSSPGQTSYEQY
J gene: TRBJ1-1; D gene: -; V gene: TRBV12-5; CDR3 protein: ASAVSGGTEAF
J gene: TRBJ1-2; D gene: -; V gene: TRBV27; CDR3 protein: ASSLFATENYGYT
J gene: TRBJ1-2; D gene: -; V gene: TRBV28; CDR3 protein: ASSSPKDRTHGYT
J gene: TRBJ2-6; D gene: -; V gene: TRBV18; CDR3 protein: ASSRTGFSGANVLT
J gene: TRBJ2-5; D gene: -; V gene: TRBV28; CDR3 protein: ASGSLGGETQY
J gene: TRBJ2-7; D gene: -; V gene: TRBV6-1; CDR3 protein: ASSGDTHSY
J gene: TRBJ1-4; D gene: TRBD1; V gene: TRBV7-9; CDR3 protein: ASSPTGGAEEKLF
J gene: TRBJ2-7; D gene: -; V gene: TRBV2; CDR3 protein: ASSGPGQLPVEQY
J gene: TRBJ2-2; D gene: -; V gene: TRBV19; CDR3 protein: ASSIRQGLGTGELF
J gene: TRBJ1-5; D gene: -; V gene: TRBV7-2; CDR3 protein: ASSRGQFNQPQH
J gene: TRBJ1-5; D gene: TRBD1; V gene: TRBV29-1; CDR3 protein: SVADRASNQPQH
J gene: TRBJ2-1; D gene: TRBD2; V gene: TRBV4-3; CDR3 protein: ASSRIFRPETSGRWSYNEQF